The 18 T cell receptor beta chains presented below share a single source sample, sequenced in a study of cytomegalovirus exposure and HLA in healthy donors. With 60 Vbeta and 13 Jbeta primers, the PCR was carried out. Sequencing used immunoSEQ multiplex PCR; TCRdb keeps in-frame clones, though not all of them. Of roughly 130,000 clones in the sample, around four fifths were seen once. Sample: PBMCs. These receptor sequences come from a boy aged 5-17 years in good health and CMV-seronegative.

This rearrangement joins TRBV27 to TRBJ2-3; a weak D match, TRBD1 (6 bases). This CDR3 region has 16 residues. The germline CDR1 and CDR2 sequences are MNHEY and SMNVEV (reference sequence). V was shortened by 3 bases and J by 4 bases, with 17 bases between the two germline ends. CDR3 protein: CASSFQDSLGADTQYF. CDR3 nucleotide sequence: TGTGCCAGCAGTTTTCAGGACAGCTTAGGTGCAGATACGCAGTATTTT.

This rearrangement joins TRBV13 to TRBJ1-2; D gene unclear. This CDR3 comprises 14 residues. In germline, CDR1 is PRHDT, CDR2 FYEKMQ (reference sequence). The V end lost 1 base, the J end lost 1 base, and 7 bases lay between the germline ends. The CDR3 loop reads CASSLDTVNYGYTF. The CDR3 DNA follows: TGTGCCAGCAGCTTAGATACGGTTAACTATGGCTACACCTTC.

This clone was observed a few times. The V and J genes are TRBV23-1 and TRBJ1-1; tentatively, D is TRBD1 (5 bases). TRBV23-1 is an open reading frame, and its role is uncertain. The CDR3 runs to 14 residues. V dropped 8 bases and J dropped 5 bases, with 18 bases sitting between them. The CDR3 DNA is TGCGCCAGCCTAGCGGGGGAAAGGGGAACTGAAGCTTTCTTT. Residues: CASLAGERGTEAFF.

The V gene is TRBV4-2, the J gene TRBJ2-7; D is possibly TRBD2 (6 bases). V was pared by 0 bases and J by 2 bases, with 17 bases between. CDR3 length: 17 residues. Germline V gene sequence: CDR1 LGHNA, CDR2 YNFKEQ. The CDR3 spells CASSQDLWGRSTYEQYF. CDR3 sequence (DNA): TGTGCCAGCAGCCAAGATCTCTGGGGGAGGTCGACCTACGAGCAGTACTTC.

The V and J genes are TRBV19 and TRBJ2-2; D might be TRBD1 (7 bases). Germline CDR1 reads LNHDA; CDR2 reads SQIVND (reference sequence). CDR3 size: 13 residues. V lost 7 bases and J lost 6, with 12 bases in between. The CDR3 protein is CASMEGAAGELFF. CDR3 DNA sequence: TGTGCCAGTATGGAGGGGGCGGCCGGGGAGCTGTTTTTT.

This sequence joins TRBV19 and TRBJ1-3; no clear D gene. CDR1 is LNHDA, CDR2 SQIVND, per germline (reference sequence). Trimming stripped 5 bases from V and 8 bases from J, with 13 bases between. The CDR3 totals 13 residues. CDR3 residues: CASSPGRRDTIYF. As DNA, the CDR3 is TGTGCCAGTAGTCCCGGGAGGCGGGACACCATATATTTT. Looking up the rest from reference TRBV19 and TRBJ1-3 gives the full variable domain: DGGITQSPKYLFRKEGQNVTLSCEQNLNHDAMYWYRQDPGQGLRLIYYSQIVNDFQKGDIAEGYSVSREKKESFPLTVTSAQKNPTAFYLCASSPGRRDTIYFGEGSWLTVV.

This chain uses TRBV5-4 with TRBJ2-7; 14 nucleotides line up with TRBD2. V dropped 4 bases and J dropped 3; count of bases not matched to a gene: 6. Germline assignment: CDR1 SGHNT and CDR2 YYREEE (reference sequence). There are 16 residues in the CDR3. This CDR3 reads CASSQGLAGVFYEQYF. The CDR3 coding sequence is TGTGCCAGCAGCCAGGGACTAGCGGGAGTCTTCTACGAGCAGTACTTC.

As regards this clone: A junction end diverges from the germline sequence, so it may reflect a read error. This sequence joins TRBV5-4 and TRBJ2-7; weak D call: TRBD1 (6 bases). The CDR3 runs 12 residues. From germline, CDR1 is SGHNT and CDR2 YYREEE (reference sequence). CDR3 nucleotides: TGTGCCAGCTGCTTGCAGGGGCTCGAGCAGTACTTC. Translation: CASCLQGLEQYF.

This chain connects TRBV19 to TRBJ2-3; 12 positions match TRBD2. CDR1 is LNHDA, CDR2 SQIVND, per germline (reference sequence). CDR3 length: 17 amino acids. V lost 3 bases to trimming and J lost 6 bases; unmatched junction nucleotides: 10. CDR3 sequence (DNA): TGTGCCAGTAGTATTGACCGACTAGCGGGAGTATTGGATACGCAGTATTTT. Amino acids: CASSIDRLAGVLDTQYF. The full variable domain, with the rest looked up from reference TRBV19 and TRBJ2-3, is DGGITQSPKYLFRKEGQNVTLSCEQNLNHDAMYWYRQDPGQGLRLIYYSQIVNDFQKGDIAEGYSVSREKKESFPLTVTSAQKNPTAFYLCASSIDRLAGVLDTQYFGPGTRLTVL.

In its sample, this clone was seen a few times. V is TRBV2 and J is TRBJ2-2, with TRBD1 identical over 9 bases. V trimming: 4 bases; J trimming: 3 bases; junction bases outside the gene matches: 0. CDR3 length: 14 amino acids. The germline CDR1 and CDR2 sequences are SNHLY and FYNNEI. The CDR3 DNA follows: TGTGCCAGCAGTGGGACAGGGGACACCGGGGAGCTGTTTTTT. Translating it yields CASSGTGDTGELFF.

This clone was recorded once. The chain uses TRBV30 and TRBJ2-2; TRBD1 agrees at 9 bases. V lost 6 bases to trimming and J lost 8 bases; unmatched junction nucleotides: 10. CDR1 and CDR2 (germline): GTSNPN, SVGIG (reference sequence). CDR3 length: 14 residues. The CDR3 coding sequence is TGTGCCTGTCCGCGGGACAGGGCTGAAGGGGAGCTGTTTTTT. Its protein is CACPRDRAEGELFF.

The rearrangement joins TRBV7-8 to TRBJ1-6, with 8 bases identical to TRBD1. This CDR3 comprises 14 residues. J was trimmed by 10 bases and V by 7 bases; bases with no gene match: 9. Germline CDR1 and CDR2: SGHVS and FQNEAQ. CDR3 sequence reads: CASIDRGGRSPLHF. CDR3 in DNA: TGTGCCAGCATCGACAGGGGAGGAAGGTCACCCCTCCACTTT.

The chain joins TRBV6-6 to TRBJ2-5; D perhaps matches TRBD2 (5 bases). From germline, CDR1 is MNHNY and CDR2 SVGAGI (reference sequence). Trimming took off 6 bases at V and 5 bases at J, with 7 bases between the two ends. The CDR3 totals 11 residues. The CDR3 protein is CASRTGETQYF. The CDR3 nucleotides read TGTGCCAGCAGAACGGGGGAGACCCAGTACTTC.

The CDR3 nucleotides are TGTGCCAGCAGCTTAATCGGCGGCCCGGGAGGCTCTGGAAACACCATATATTTT. Amino acid sequence: CASSLIGGPGGSGNTIYF. This chain connects TRBV7-3 to TRBJ1-3; no reliable D call. This CDR3 is 18 amino acids long. Trimming shortened V by 1 base and J by 0 bases, and 16 bases separated the two germline ends. Germline V CDR1 and CDR2: SGHTA, FQGTGA.

This chain connects TRBV2 to TRBJ2-5; 8 nucleotides match TRBD1. The CDR3 runs to 17 residues. Germline assignment: CDR1 SNHLY and CDR2 FYNNEI. Germline trimming cut 5 bases from V and 5 bases from J; bases unmatched to any gene: 16. This CDR3 is CASSSGQGGNFMETQYF. CDR3 nucleotide sequence: TGTGCCAGCAGTTCTGGACAGGGCGGCAATTTCATGGAGACCCAGTACTTC. Full variable domain (outside the CDR3, taken from reference TRBV2 and TRBJ2-5): EPEVTQTPSHQVTQMGQEVILRCVPISNHLYFYWYRQILGQKVEFLVSFYNNEISEKSEIFDDQFSVERPDGSNFTLKIRSTKLEDSAMYFCASSSGQGGNFMETQYFGPGTRLLVL.

The rearrangement uses TRBV9 and TRBJ2-5, with D perhaps TRBD2 (6 bases). From germline, CDR1 is SGDLS and CDR2 YYNGEE. The V end was cut by 0 bases, the J end by 1 base, with 10 bases between. The CDR3 extends over 15 amino acids. In DNA form, the CDR3 reads TGTGCCAGCAGCGTAGGCGGGACTCTCCAAGAGACCCAGTACTTC. It specifies CASSVGGTLQETQYF. The whole variable domain, remainder taken from reference TRBV9 and TRBJ2-5, is DSGVTQTPKHLITATGQRVTLRCSPRSGDLSVYWYQQSLDQGLQFLIQYYNGEERAKGNILERFSAQQFPDLHSELNLSSLELGDSALYFCASSVGGTLQETQYFGPGTRLLVL.

This clone has only a few counts. The chain uses TRBV30 and TRBJ1-2, with unresolved D. CDR3 size: 13 residues. CDR1 and CDR2 (germline): GTSNPN, SVGIG (reference sequence). Trimming pared 1 base from V and 8 bases from J, leaving 14 bases between. CDR3 nucleotide sequence: TGTGCCTGGAGTGGAACGTCGGGTGGAGGCTACACCTTC. It specifies CAWSGTSGGGYTF.

The CDR3 reads CASSARTGGRYEQYF. The CDR3, as DNA: TGTGCCAGCAGCGCCAGGACAGGGGGCAGGTACGAGCAGTACTTC. The V and J genes are TRBV5-4 and TRBJ2-7, with 11 positions matching TRBD1. The CDR3 consists of 15 residues. Germline CDR1 is SGHNT and CDR2 is YYREEE (reference sequence). The V gene end was trimmed by 4 bases and the J gene end by 4 bases; junction bases not matched to a gene: 7.